This paragraph reports one T cell receptor (beta chain). This receptor's antigen is unknown. No much larger clone exists at a distance of one base, and base qualities are not known. The cohort was made up of about 610 healthy bone marrow donors. All cohort members were sampled while nominally healthy, although unrecorded immune exposures were likely present. The donor tested CMV seropositive and was one of the 289 seropositive cohort members. Every donor gave a peripheral blood sample, and the peripheral blood mononuclear cells from that sample were used for TCR beta sequencing. Genomic DNA was extracted from the blood cell samples with the Qiagen DNeasy Blood Extraction Kit. These data belong to a study of cytomegalovirus exposure and HLA in healthy donors (dated by TCRdb to 2016 to 2017). About the study as a whole: In an earlier analysis of roughly 590 of the donors, 250 to 300 Gb of sequence data and 100 million or so unique TCR beta sequences from roughly 190 million T cells were reported. The later analysis used no new phenotypic data to find candidate immune exposures, relying instead on TCR beta sequences and their occurrence across donors. HLA typing included class I and class II loci at four-digit resolution. Roughly 300 gigabases of sequencing data and 70 million to 100 million unique TCR sequences made up an early release that covered nearly 650 HLA-typed donors. The study used immunosequencing to profile the T cell repertoires of 666 subjects and linked those repertoires to cytomegalovirus serostatus. To study patterns of TCR occurrence, a later analysis re-analyzed previously published TCR beta repertoires from around 700 donors and added high-resolution HLA genotyping. Among the roughly 400 genotyped donors, approximately 77% belonged to the genetic ancestry cluster associated with self-reported Caucasian donors. High-throughput TCR immunosequencing, statistical association of individual TCRs with disease status, and machine learning were combined to predict cytomegalovirus infection status. In an earlier analysis of a few hundred of the donors, high-throughput TCR beta sequencing was used to judge whether each TCR beta V gene segment behaved as functional or pseudogenic. A handful of DR-DQ haplotypes were handled as single units for association and clustering because linkage in the cohort was strong. Every discovery cohort repertoire had been produced on one sequencing platform. The study was designed to test whether signatures of past pathogen exposure could be identified by cataloging public T cell receptors. Donor age, sex, ethnicity and CMV serostatus were compiled alongside the repertoire data. The number of donors typed differed by locus, with roughly 629-640 for A, B, C, DRB1 and DQB1, around 500 for DQA1, over 600 for DPA1, and around 460 for DPB1. Besides the first cohort of 500 to 700 subjects, a separate validation cohort made up of over 95 different subjects was used. Genome-wide SNP genotypes for about 65% of the 666 donors were used in a later genetic analysis, which treated that subset as a discovery cohort. Across roughly 420 genotyped donors of the cohort, an average of about 200,000 unique TCR beta nucleotide sequences per donor were sequenced, and roughly 18% of those sequences were non-productive. Study-level results and caveats: A few of the identified cytomegalovirus-associated TCR beta chains were confirmed in vitro to be specific for cytomegalovirus antigens. Roughly uniform sequencing depth across donors was assumed in presence/absence analyses, although this assumption may not hold. The classifier was reported to diagnose cytomegalovirus status with high specificity and sensitivity in both the original cohort and the validation cohort. A later analysis found that TCR association rates varied across HLA loci, with DRB1 alleles showing the most associated TCRs and HLA-C alleles the fewest. In a later analysis, most CMV-associated TCR beta chains were found to appear HLA-restricted, with HLA associations seemingly driven largely by CMV exposure. In a later genetic analysis, fewer N-insertions in productive TCRs were reported among donors in an Asian-associated ancestry cluster than the roughly 700-donor mean. Broadly in line with IMGT annotations, most TCR beta V segments showed up in productive rearrangements about 90% or about 30% of the time in an earlier analysis of 450 to 600 of the donors. Assigning TCR associations to individual alleles was difficult when HLA alleles, especially DR and DQ, strongly co-occurred. In a later genetic analysis, a missense DCLRE1C variant was associated with V-gene and J-gene trimming of TCR beta chains, and the association was replicated in an independent cohort. Linkage disequilibrium might explain the correlated functional status among segregating V segments, but an unknown experimental factor could not be excluded. A group of highly shared sequence variants was considered likely to be a technical artifact of the sequencing pipeline. Several of the top co-occurrence clusters appeared to be linked to parvovirus B19, influenza, CMV and Epstein-Barr virus, according to a later analysis. While some public TCRs were present in many individuals, most TCR sequences turned up only very rarely across donors. Specific HLA alleles were associated with 15,000 to 20,000 TCR beta sequences at a false discovery rate of 0.05 in a later analysis. A further reported finding was that TCR beta sequences accurately predicted the HLA-A and HLA-B alleles for most subjects in the first cohort. Over 15 rarely observed V segments, including chromosome 9 orphons, were excluded from the earlier analysis of about 610 of the donors because counts were too low. According to the authors, the approach could potentially be generalized to other disease states and immunological phenotypes. Only TCR beta chains were sequenced in this cohort, and the absence of alpha or paired-chain data limited detectable features. CMV serostatus was the only immune exposure information available for the cohort. Compared with equally common non-associated chains, HLA-associated TCR beta chains in a later analysis were more clonally expanded and had lower generation probabilities. Because the 87-base-pair reads could not distinguish some IMGT-functional V segments, including TRBV6-2 and TRBV6-3, those segments were excluded. HLA typing was unavailable for some donors at each locus, so association tests used only the typed subset. The study gave a list of under 200 TCR beta chains associated with cytomegalovirus.

As encoded in the germline V gene, CDR1 is MNHNS while CDR2 is SASEGT. The germline ends are 10 bases apart after V is trimmed by 1 base and J by 6 bases. From the cysteine through the phenylalanine, the CDR3 covers 14 amino acids. The read is trimmed to its CDR3 DNA, 42 bases read in frame from base 1. The library relied on the immunoSEQ multiplex PCR assay. For the multiplex PCR, a mixture combining 60 forward primers for TCR Vbeta segments and 13 reverse primers for TCR Jbeta segments was used. The CDR3 region of rearranged TCR beta genes was amplified from genomic DNA by a multiplex PCR assay. Amplified TCR beta libraries were sequenced as 87-base-pair reads on the Illumina HiSeq System. Per the authors' processing: A later analysis tallied 75 million to 95 million unique TCR beta chains across the 666 repertoires, and about 12 million of those chains were shared by two or more donors. To remove PCR and sequencing errors, raw reads were error-corrected and collapsed into unique sequences using a nearest-neighbor algorithm that merged closely related sequences. Alignment of CDR3 sequences to IMGT reference sequences was used to assign V, D and J gene segments. Each retained sequence needed at least a six-nucleotide match to both a V gene segment and a J gene segment. A rearrangement counted as productive if the CDR3 had no stop codons and remained in frame with V and J, and every other rearrangement counted as non-productive. CDR3 was defined according to IMGT convention as the region running from the second conserved V-encoded cysteine to the conserved J-encoded phenylalanine. Sequences without an unambiguous match to a single V gene segment were excluded from the earlier analysis of approximately 600 of the donors. An earlier analysis of 550 to 650 of the donors classified V segments as functional when productive rearrangements were above 56.7% and as segregating when the standard deviation between donors was above 5%. To diagnose cytomegalovirus status from the catalog of TCR beta chain sequences, a statistical classification framework was built. A later analysis assigned V and J genes by comparing TCR nucleotide sequences with IMGT/GENE-DB human TR gene sequences. The TCRdist pipeline was used in a later analysis to assign CDR3 sequences and most-parsimonious VDJ recombination scenarios. A later analysis defined each TCR beta chain by its CDR3 amino acid sequence plus V-gene family, and excluded reads lacking a unique V-gene family. To address suspected cross-contamination and a sequencing artifact, a later analysis removed 550 to 750 highly shared, low-generation-probability nucleotide sequences. In a later analysis, a clonal expansion index was calculated for each public chain from normalized within-repertoire ranks of inferred template counts. In a later analysis, generation probabilities were computed with a VDJ recombination model fitted to out-of-frame rearrangements, and the resulting probabilities were checked against IGoR. In a later analysis, hypergeometric tests were used to score TCR-TCR, TCR-HLA and TCR-CMV co-occurrence, with a repertoire-size bias correction applied to TCR pairs. A later analysis estimated false discovery rates by permuting HLA or CMV assignments 20 times. In a later analysis, co-occurring TCRs were grouped using DBSCAN, with TCRdist sequence similarity added in when clustering inside HLA-allele-positive subsets. Co-occurrence clustering excluded repertoires with fewer than 30,000 or more than 120,000 public chains, plus five with anomalous nucleotide sharing. TCRdb mirrors the immuneACCESS table, restricted to in-frame sequences. Some clones are absent from its copies; in checked studies, under half trace to an unresolved V gene, and the reason for the others is unknown. The V and J calls and clone size come from that table; D and trimming were worked out from the DNA. The sample table shows 150,000 or so clones, and 77% are seen once. The top ten constitute about 4.3% of the sample.

The sequence links TRBV6-1 to TRBJ1-5, with the identity of the D gene unclear. The clonotype was recovered from a male donor in good health and CMV-seropositive. Sample: PBMCs. The CDR3 reads CASSEGGVVQPQHF. At the DNA level, the sequence is TGTGCCAGCAGTGAAGGCGGGGTGGTTCAGCCCCAGCATTTT.